A selection of T cell receptor beta chains follows, all from one sample in a study of T cell responses to AZD1222 COVID-19 vaccine. Profiled with immunoSEQ multiplex PCR; TCRdb holds only in-frame clones, not every one. The sample lists approximately 96,000 clones, over 80% occurring once. The input for sequencing was peripheral blood, taken 28 days after the second AZD1222 dose. The receptors here all came from an adult who received the AZD1222 COVID-19 vaccine. Both conserved end residues are part of each CDR3. The D gene is left open where the match is weak.

len | j_gene | d_gene | v_gene | CDR3aa
11 | TRBJ1-2 | - | TRBV20-1 | CSPGTGSDYTF
15 | TRBJ1-3 | - | TRBV11-2 | CASSLGTTNINTIYF
16 | TRBJ1-2 | - | TRBV19 | CASSIGGGGPRYGYTF
13 | TRBJ1-1 | - | TRBV15 | CATYRDGNTEAFF
19 | TRBJ2-1 | TRBD2 | TRBV28 | CASSLFWAGSGRLRNEQFF
14 | TRBJ1-1 | - | TRBV3-1/TRBV3-2 | CASSHTGVVAEAFF
13 | TRBJ1-5 | - | TRBV11-1 | CASSLPGGQPQHF
16 | TRBJ2-1 | - | TRBV19 | CASSIITGNSYNEQFF
18 | TRBJ2-1 | TRBD2 | TRBV5-8 | CASSLAALAGGPGHEQFF
11 | TRBJ2-7 | - | TRBV12-3/TRBV12-4 | CASSLAGEQYF
12 | TRBJ1-1 | TRBD1 | TRBV12-3/TRBV12-4 | CASSLGQSEAFF
18 | TRBJ2-7 | - | TRBV4-2 | CASSQDWGLAGTTYEQYF
12 | TRBJ1-2 | - | TRBV2 | CASLDRRYGYTF
16 | TRBJ1-6 | - | TRBV4-1 | CASSQEDRQINSPLHF
18 | TRBJ2-3 | - | TRBV7-3 | CASSLTAGGGGSTDTQYF
16 | TRBJ1-5 | - | TRBV6-6 | CASSYMTVITYQPQHF
13 | TRBJ1-5 | - | TRBV19 | CASSVPGNQPQHF
13 | TRBJ2-7 | - | TRBV5-1 | CASSLVGSYEQYF
13 | TRBJ1-2 | - | TRBV7-3 | CASSRGTLSGYTF
16 | TRBJ2-5 | - | TRBV14 | CASSPTWGQKGKTQYF
11 | TRBJ2-5 | TRBD2 | TRBV5-8 | CPGGFQETQYF
17 | TRBJ2-1 | - | TRBV3-1/TRBV3-2 | CASSLPPGQKGFNEQFF
15 | TRBJ1-1 | - | TRBV6-5 | CASSPRRQVRTEAFF
14 | TRBJ2-5 | - | TRBV10-2 | CASALGGQSETQYF
13 | TRBJ1-6 | - | TRBV11-2 | CASSLGGRSPLHF
15 | TRBJ2-7 | TRBD2 | TRBV3-1/TRBV3-2 | CASSQRGAGDYEQYF
16 | TRBJ2-2 | - | TRBV28 | CASSLGTRPLAGELFF
14 | TRBJ2-7 | TRBD2 | TRBV18 | CASSPTSATYEQYF
15 | TRBJ1-1 | TRBD1 | TRBV27 | CASSSRDRGHTEAFF
15 | TRBJ2-7 | - | TRBV28 | CASSFYRRNSYEQYF
13 | TRBJ2-1 | TRBD1 | TRBV3-1/TRBV3-2 | CATRDSRLYEQFF
12 | TRBJ1-2 | - | TRBV5-1 | CASSSTTWGYTF
15 | TRBJ2-3 | TRBD1 | TRBV2 | CASSVRTGGTDTQYF
17 | TRBJ1-6 | TRBD1 | TRBV19 | CASSSRDRGGNNSPLHF
15 | TRBJ2-1 | - | TRBV9 | CASSPREKSYNEQFF
17 | TRBJ2-7 | TRBD1 | TRBV27 | CASGSPYRGLLSYEQYF
15 | TRBJ2-7 | TRBD1 | TRBV4-1 | CASSRGTGWVYEQYF
14 | TRBJ1-4 | - | TRBV5-1 | CASSLFGADEKLFF
16 | TRBJ2-1 | TRBD2 | TRBV9 | CASSATTSERYNEQFF
16 | TRBJ2-1 | TRBD1 | TRBV24-1 | CATSDTGQGRGNEQFF